The source of this T cell receptor beta chain is a study of control samples from healthy donors and cancer patients. Here immunoSEQ multiplex PCR was the method, and the copy in TCRdb shows in-frame clones only, minus some. The sample has tens of thousands of clones; 88% are singletons. Germline lookup yields CDR1 SNHLY and CDR2 FYNNEI. CDR3 length: 15 amino acids. J was trimmed by 6 bases and V by 4 bases; bases with no gene match: 9. Sample: blood. V usage is TRBV2 and J usage is TRBJ1-2; 9 bases are a match to TRBD1. The source of this sequence is an older woman in good health. The CDR3 DNA sequence: TGTGCCAGCAGTGTTCTAGGGGACAGGGTTGATGGCTACACCTTC. Its protein product is CASSVLGDRVDGYTF.